The present TCR beta chain was sequenced within a study of T-cell memory formation after mild COVID-19. Looking at the study overall: The two donors had largely donor-specific TCR clusters.

Barcoded TCR alpha and TCR beta cDNA libraries with UMIs came from 5'RACE using constant-segment primers. TCRdb reanalysed the 5' RACE reads using MiXCR and keeps one entry per CDR3 protein. The sample contains tens of thousands of distinct CDR3 sequences, roughly 16% of which appear only once. V gave up 6 bases and J gave up 4 bases; unmatched junction bases: 12. The length of the CDR3 is 16 residues. Germline values: CDR1 ENHRY, CDR2 SYGVKD. The clonotype originates from a man younger than 35 who had mild COVID-19 (a few samples of this study predate the infection). Cell type and time point are not known. Sequenced: PBMCs or a T cell subset sorted from them (not recorded which). The gene calls are TRBV10-3 and TRBJ2-3; TRBD2 matches at 8 bases. The CDR3 region has the DNA TGTGCCATCAGGAACTCCCCGGGACTAGACCCAGATACGCAGTATTTT. Translating it yields CAIRNSPGLDPDTQYF.